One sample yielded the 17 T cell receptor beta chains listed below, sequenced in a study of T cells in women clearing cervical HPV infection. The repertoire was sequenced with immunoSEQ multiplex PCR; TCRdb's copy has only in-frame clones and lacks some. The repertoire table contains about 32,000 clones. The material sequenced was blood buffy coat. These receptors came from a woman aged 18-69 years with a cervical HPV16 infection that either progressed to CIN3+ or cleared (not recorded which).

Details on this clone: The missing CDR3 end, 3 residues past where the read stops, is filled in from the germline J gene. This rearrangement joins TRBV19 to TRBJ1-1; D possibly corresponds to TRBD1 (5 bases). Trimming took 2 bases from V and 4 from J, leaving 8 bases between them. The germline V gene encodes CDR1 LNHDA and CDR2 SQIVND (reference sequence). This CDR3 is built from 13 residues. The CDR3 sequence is CASSISRGTEAFF. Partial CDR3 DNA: TGTGCCAGTAGTATAAGTAGGGGCACTGAA.

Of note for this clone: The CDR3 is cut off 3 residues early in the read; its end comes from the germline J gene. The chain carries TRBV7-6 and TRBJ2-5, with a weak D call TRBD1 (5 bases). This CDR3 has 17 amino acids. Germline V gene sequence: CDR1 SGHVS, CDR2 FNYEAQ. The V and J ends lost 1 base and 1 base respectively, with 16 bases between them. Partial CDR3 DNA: TGTGCCAGCAGCTTAGAGCTGGCAGGGCTTACCCAAGAGACC. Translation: CASSLELAGLTQET. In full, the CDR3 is CASSLELAGLTQETQYF.

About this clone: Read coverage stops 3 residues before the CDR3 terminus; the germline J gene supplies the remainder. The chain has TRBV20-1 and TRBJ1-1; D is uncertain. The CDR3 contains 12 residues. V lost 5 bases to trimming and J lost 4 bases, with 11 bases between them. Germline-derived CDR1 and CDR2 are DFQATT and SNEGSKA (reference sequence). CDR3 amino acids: CSASRKGTEAFF. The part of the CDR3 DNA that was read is TGCAGTGCTTCACGGAAGGGCACTGAA.

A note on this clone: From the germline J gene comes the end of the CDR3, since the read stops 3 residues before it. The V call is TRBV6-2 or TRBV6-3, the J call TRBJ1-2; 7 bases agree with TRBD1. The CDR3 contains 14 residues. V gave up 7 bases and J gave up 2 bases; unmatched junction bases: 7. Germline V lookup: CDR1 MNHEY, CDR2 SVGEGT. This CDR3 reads CASTLRGVNYGYTF. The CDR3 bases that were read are TGTGCCAGCACCCTCAGGGGGGTAAACTATGGC.

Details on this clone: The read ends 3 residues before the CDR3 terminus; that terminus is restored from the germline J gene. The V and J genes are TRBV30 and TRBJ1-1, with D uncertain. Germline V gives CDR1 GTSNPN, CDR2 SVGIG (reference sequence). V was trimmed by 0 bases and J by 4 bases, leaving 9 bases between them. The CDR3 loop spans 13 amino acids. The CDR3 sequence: CAWSVRSGTEAFF. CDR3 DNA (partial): TGTGCCTGGAGTGTACGGTCGGGCACTGAA.

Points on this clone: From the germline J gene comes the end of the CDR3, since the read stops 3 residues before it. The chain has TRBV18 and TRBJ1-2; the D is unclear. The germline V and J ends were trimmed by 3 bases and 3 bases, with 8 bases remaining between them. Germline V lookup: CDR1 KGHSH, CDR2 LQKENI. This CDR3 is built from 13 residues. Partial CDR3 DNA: TGTGCCAGCTCACCGGAAAGGGACTATGGC. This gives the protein CASSPERDYG. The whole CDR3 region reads CASSPERDYGYTF.

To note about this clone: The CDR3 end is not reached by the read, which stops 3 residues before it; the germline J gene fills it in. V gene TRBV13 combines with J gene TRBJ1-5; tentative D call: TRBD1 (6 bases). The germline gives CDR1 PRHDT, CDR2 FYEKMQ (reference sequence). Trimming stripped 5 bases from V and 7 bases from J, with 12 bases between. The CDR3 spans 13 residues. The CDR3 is CASSQQGNQPQHF. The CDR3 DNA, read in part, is TGTGCCAGCAGCCAACAGGGAAACCAGCCC.

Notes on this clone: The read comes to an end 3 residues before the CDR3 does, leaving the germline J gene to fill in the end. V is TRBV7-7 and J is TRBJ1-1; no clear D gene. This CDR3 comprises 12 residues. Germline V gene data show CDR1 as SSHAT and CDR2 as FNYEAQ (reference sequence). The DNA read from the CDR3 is TGTGCCAGCAGCTTAGGTGTAAGAGGA. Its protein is CASSLGVRG. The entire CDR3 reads CASSLGVRGAFF.

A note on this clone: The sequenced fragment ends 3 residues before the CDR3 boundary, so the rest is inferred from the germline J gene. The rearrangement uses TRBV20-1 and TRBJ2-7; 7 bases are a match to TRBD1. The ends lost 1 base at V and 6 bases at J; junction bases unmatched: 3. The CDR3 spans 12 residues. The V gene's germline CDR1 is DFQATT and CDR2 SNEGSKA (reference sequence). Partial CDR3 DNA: TGCAGTGCTAGAGCCGACAGGGCCGAG. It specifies CSARADRAE. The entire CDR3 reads CSARADRAEQYF.

The CDR3 sequence: CSAPDRGPGYEQYF. CDR3 DNA, as far as it was read: TGCAGTGCTCCAGACAGGGGCCCTGGCTACGAG. The V gene is TRBV20-1, the J gene TRBJ2-7; 8 bases line up with TRBD1. The read falls 3 residues short of the CDR3 end, and the missing part is taken from the germline J gene. Germline loops: CDR1 DFQATT, CDR2 SNEGSKA (reference sequence). The J segment lost 3 bases and the V segment lost 5 bases, leaving 9 bases of the junction unmatched. There are 14 residues in the CDR3.

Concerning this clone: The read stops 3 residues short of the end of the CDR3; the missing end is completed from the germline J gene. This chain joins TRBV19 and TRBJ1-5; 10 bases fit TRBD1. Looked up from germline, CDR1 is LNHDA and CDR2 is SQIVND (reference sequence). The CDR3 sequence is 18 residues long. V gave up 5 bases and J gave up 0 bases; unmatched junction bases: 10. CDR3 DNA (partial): TGTGCCAGTAGTTTGGACAGGGGGTTCATTTATAGCAATCAGCCC. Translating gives CASSLDRGFIYSNQP. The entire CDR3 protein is CASSLDRGFIYSNQPQHF.

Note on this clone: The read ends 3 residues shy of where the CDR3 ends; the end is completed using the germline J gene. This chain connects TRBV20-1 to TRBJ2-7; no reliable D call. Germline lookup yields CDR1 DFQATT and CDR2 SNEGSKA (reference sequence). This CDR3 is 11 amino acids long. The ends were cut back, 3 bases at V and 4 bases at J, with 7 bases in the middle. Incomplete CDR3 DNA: TGCAGTGCTAGTCCCCAATACGAG. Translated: CSASPQYE. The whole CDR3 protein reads CSASPQYEQYF.

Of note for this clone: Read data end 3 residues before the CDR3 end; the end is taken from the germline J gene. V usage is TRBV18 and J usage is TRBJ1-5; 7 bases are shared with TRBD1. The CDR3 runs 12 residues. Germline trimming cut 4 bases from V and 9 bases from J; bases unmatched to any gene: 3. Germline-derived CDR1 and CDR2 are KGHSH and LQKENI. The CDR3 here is CASSLGQLPQHF. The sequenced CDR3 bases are TGTGCCAGCTCACTGGGACAGTTGCCC.

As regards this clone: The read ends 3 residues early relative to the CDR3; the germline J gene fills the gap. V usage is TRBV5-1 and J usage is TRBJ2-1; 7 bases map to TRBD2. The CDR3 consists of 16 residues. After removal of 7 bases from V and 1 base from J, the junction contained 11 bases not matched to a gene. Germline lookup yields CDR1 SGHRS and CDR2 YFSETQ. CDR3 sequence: CASSPPRGRSYNEQFF. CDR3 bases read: TGCGCCAGCTCCCCCCCGCGCGGGAGATCCTACAATGAG.

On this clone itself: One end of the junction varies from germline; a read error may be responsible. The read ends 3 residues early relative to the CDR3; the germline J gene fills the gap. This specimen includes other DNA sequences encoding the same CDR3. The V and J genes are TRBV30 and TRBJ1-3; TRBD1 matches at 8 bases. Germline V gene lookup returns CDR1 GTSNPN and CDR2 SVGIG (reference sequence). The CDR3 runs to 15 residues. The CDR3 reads CAWSWTGTWGNTIYF. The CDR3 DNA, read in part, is TGTGCCTGGAGTTGGACAGGGACGTGGGGAAACACG.

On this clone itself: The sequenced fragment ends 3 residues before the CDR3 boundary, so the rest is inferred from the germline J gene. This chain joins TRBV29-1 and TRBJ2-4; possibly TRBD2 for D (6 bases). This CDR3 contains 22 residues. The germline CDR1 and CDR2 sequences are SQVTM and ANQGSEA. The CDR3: CSLAILSSEPGDKSRGPYGQYF. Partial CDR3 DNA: TGCAGCCTGGCAATCCTGTCCTCAGAACCGGGAGACAAATCGAGGGGTCCCTATGGT.

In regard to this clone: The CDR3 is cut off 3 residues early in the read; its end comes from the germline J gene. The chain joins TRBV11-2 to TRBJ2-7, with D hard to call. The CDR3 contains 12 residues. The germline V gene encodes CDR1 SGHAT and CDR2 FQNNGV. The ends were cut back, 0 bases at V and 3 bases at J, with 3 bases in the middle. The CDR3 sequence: CASSLEGYEQYF. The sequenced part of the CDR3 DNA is TGTGCCAGCAGCTTAGAAGGCTACGAG.